Listed here is a single T cell receptor beta chain. It has no known antigen specificity. No base quality values were provided; no much bigger clone lies one nucleotide off. The CDR1 and CDR2 encoded by the germline V gene are SGHRS and YFSETQ. The V end gives up 0 bases and the J end 7 bases, leaving 11 bases in the junction not matched to a gene. Counted from cysteine to phenylalanine, this CDR3 has 16 amino acids. Left in the record is the CDR3 DNA by itself, 48 bases read in frame from the first base. The donors were healthy, HIV-negative adults with no recently reported acute infections or vaccinations. Only Caucasian adults living in Nashville, Tennessee, USA were represented among the donors. CD4+ T cells were enriched through magnetic negative selection, after which naive cells were positively selected on CD45RA and the remaining negative fraction served as the memory subset. Blood was obtained by leukapheresis, after which PBMCs were separated by Ficoll-Histopaque density gradient centrifugation and cryopreserved in liquid nitrogen vapor phase. Analytical flow cytometry was used to check the purity and quantity of every magnetically sorted T cell population. Each sorted fraction had its genomic DNA isolated and then quantified by UV absorbance on a Nanodrop 2000c.

Using the deep immunoSEQ assay, TCR CDR3 regions were amplified from genomic DNA by multiplex PCR. Extracted genomic DNA from each cell subset was distributed evenly across all wells of several immunoSEQ 96-well plates, and each plate was treated as a replicate. Each replicate PCR for sorted subsets received roughly 0.2 ug genomic DNA, equal to tens of thousands of T cell genomes. The purified libraries were quantified using a Qubit 3.0 fluorometer, sized with a Bioanalyzer 2100, and then quantified again using the KAPA Library Quantification kit. Every immunoSEQ 96-well plate was sequenced on a separate single-read 150-cycle Illumina NextSeq 550 flow cell. For the original study's pipeline: The immunoSEQ output contained only junctional sequences without quality scores, so filtering could not match that applied to full-length reads. To assign V/J genes and CDR3, sequences were annotated using PyIR, a Python wrapper for IgBLAST v1.9, with IMGT germline references. Any read was removed if the V/J assignment was weak (E-value above 1e-6), the CDR3 was missing, or the read contained stop codons, out-of-frame junctions, or ambiguous translated residues. V3J clonotypes were defined by identical inferred V gene, J gene, and CDR3 amino acid sequence. The percentage overlap between two repertoires was calculated by dividing the number of shared unique clonotypes by the size of the smaller repertoire. Three approaches were used to assess repertoire richness: RTK rarefaction, the Chao1 estimator, and Recon v2.1 estimates of unobserved clonotypes. OLGA was used to compute generation probabilities for all TCRbeta clonotypes that the gDNA method yielded from a few donors. In its TCRdb copy, this immuneACCESS table keeps in-frame sequences only and misses some clones. Where compared with another copy, unresolved V genes explain less than half of these, and the others have no known cause. The V and J calls and clone size come from that table; D and trimming were worked out from the DNA. Across this sample there are a few million clones, with over 85% seen only once. The top ten clones comprise 0.39% of the sample.

The data stem from a study of shared clonotypes between healthy human individuals (TCRdb year 2020). Concerning the study at large: The cohort included three men and two women between 18 and 49 years of age. For each donor, CD4 naive and CD4 memory were each run on three plates, CD8 naive on two plates, and CD8 memory on one plate. The study deeply sequenced blood TCR repertoires of five healthy adults to estimate repertoire size and the extent of clonotype sharing between individuals. Libraries were prepared and TCR repertoires were sequenced by different laboratories using diverse techniques, in order to increase sequencing depth and limit assay-specific biases. Between about 0.8 and 9 billion PBMCs per donor were obtained by leukapheresis.

General findings and caveats noted by the study authors: Estimated clonotype richness was generally larger for naive than for memory subsets. Because the study included only a small number of donors, the genetic and exposure-history diversity represented was limited. Roughly 5.2% of naive CD4, roughly 3.6% of naive CD8, about 2.5% of memory CD4, and about 0.4% of memory CD8 clonotypes were shared across several donors. Sampling was restricted to blood, and TCR repertoires in tissues likely differ from the TCR repertoires found in blood. Clonotypes shared by all four sorted-subset donors showed higher generation probabilities than non-shared clonotypes. Pairwise subsampling indicated that sequencing depth was expected to affect the degree of clonotype sharing among donors. Incomplete sequencing was indicated by rarefaction of sorted-subset datasets, despite the large sequencing depth.

This receptor was taken from a man younger than 30 in good health. Some clones in this sample may be carry-over from other donors' samples. Sequenced material: naive CD4+ T cells from PBMCs. The cell subset or site label, read with the paper, signifies: CD45RA+ positively selected. The sequence links TRBV5-1 to TRBJ2-7, with 9 junctional bases fitting TRBD2. The encoded CDR3 is CASSLAGVAGVREQYF. In nucleotide form, the sequence is TGCGCCAGCAGCTTGGCGGGCGTAGCGGGAGTGCGGGAGCAGTACTTC.